These 2 T cell receptor beta chains were all obtained from the same sample, sequenced in a study of regulatory dendritic cells for organ transplantation. No antigen has been assigned to these receptors. The protocol was immunoSEQ multiplex PCR, while the TCRdb copy is restricted to in-frame clones and leaves out a portion. Of roughly 9,800 clones in the sample, approximately 80% were seen once. Sorted subsets were CFSE-labeled and cultured roughly 5 days with allogeneic dendritic cells. The sequenced material came from memory CD4+ T cells from blood cultured with dendritic cells. Subset of the sample: CD45RO+ memory T cells. These TCRs come from a human donor in good health.

V gene TRBV27 combines with J gene TRBJ2-3; no definite D call. Trimming left V 1 base short and J 0 bases short, with 11 bases between. In germline, CDR1 is MNHEY, CDR2 SMNVEV (reference sequence). CDR3 size: 16 residues. CDR3 nucleotides: TGTGCCAGCAGTTTATTTGGGATGGCTAGCACAGATACGCAGTATTTT. It codes for CASSLFGMASTDTQYF.

In DNA form, the CDR3 reads TGTGCCAGCAGCCCGGGGACAGCCGCCTACGAGCAGTACTTC. Protein sequence: CASSPGTAAYEQYF. V usage is TRBV7-2 and J usage is TRBJ2-7, with 7 positions matching TRBD1. J lost 2 bases, V lost 5 bases, and 6 bases had no gene match. The CDR3 covers 14 residues. Looked up from germline, CDR1 is SGHTA and CDR2 is FQGNSA.